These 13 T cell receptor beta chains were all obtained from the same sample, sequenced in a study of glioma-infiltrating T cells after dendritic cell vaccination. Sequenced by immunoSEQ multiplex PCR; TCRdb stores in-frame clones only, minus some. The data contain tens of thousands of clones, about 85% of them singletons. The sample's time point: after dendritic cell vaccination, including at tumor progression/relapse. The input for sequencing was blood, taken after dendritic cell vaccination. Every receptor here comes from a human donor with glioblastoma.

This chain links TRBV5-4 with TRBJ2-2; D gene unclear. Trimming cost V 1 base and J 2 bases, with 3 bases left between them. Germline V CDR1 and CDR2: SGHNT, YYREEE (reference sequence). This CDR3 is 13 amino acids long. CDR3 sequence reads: CASSLQNTGELFF. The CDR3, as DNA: TGTGCCAGCAGCTTGCAAAACACCGGGGAGCTGTTTTTT.

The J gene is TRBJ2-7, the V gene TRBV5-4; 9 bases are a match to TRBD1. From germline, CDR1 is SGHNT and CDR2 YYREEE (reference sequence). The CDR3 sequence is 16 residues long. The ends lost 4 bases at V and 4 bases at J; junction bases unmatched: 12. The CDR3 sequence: CASSRGTGTSRYEQYF. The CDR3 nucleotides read TGTGCCAGCAGCCGCGGGACAGGGACGAGTCGGTACGAGCAGTACTTC. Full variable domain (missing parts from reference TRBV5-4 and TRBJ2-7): ETGVTQSPTHLIKTRGQQVTLRCSSQSGHNTVSWYQQALGQGPQFIFQYYREEENGRGNFPPRFSGLQFPNYSSELNVNALELDDSALYLCASSRGTGTSRYEQYFGPGTRLTVT.

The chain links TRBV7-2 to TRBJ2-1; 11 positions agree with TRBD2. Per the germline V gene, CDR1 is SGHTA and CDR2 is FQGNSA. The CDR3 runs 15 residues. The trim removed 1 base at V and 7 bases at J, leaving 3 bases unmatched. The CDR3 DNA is TGTGCCAGCAGCTTAGTAGCGGGAGGGCCAAATGAGCAGTTCTTC. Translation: CASSLVAGGPNEQFF. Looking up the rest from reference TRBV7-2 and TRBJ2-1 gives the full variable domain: GAGVSQSPSNKVTEKGKDVELRCDPISGHTALYWYRQSLGQGLEFLIYFQGNSAPDKSGLPSDRFSAERTGGSVSTLTIQRTQQEDSAVYLCASSLVAGGPNEQFFGPGTRLTVL.

The CDR3: CASSLRQGAVGELFF. The CDR3, as DNA: TGTGCCAGCAGCTTAAGGCAGGGGGCCGTCGGGGAGCTGTTTTTT. The chain has TRBV7-3 and TRBJ2-2, with 8 bases fitting TRBD1. The germline V gene has CDR1 SGHTA and CDR2 FQGTGA. This CDR3 is 15 amino acids long. Trimming removed 1 base from V and 7 bases from J; junction bases left unmatched: 5.

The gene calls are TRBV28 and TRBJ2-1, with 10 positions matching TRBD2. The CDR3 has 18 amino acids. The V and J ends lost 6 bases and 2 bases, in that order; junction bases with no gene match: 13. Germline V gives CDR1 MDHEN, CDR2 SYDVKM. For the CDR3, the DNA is TGTGCCAGCAGCCTCCGAAGTACTAGCGGGATAACCTACAATGAGCAGTTCTTC. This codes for CASSLRSTSGITYNEQFF. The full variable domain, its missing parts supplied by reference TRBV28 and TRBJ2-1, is DVKVTQSSRYLVKRTGEKVFLECVQDMDHENMFWYRQDPGLGLRLIYFSYDVKMKEKGDIPEGYSVSREKKERFSLILESASTNQTSMYLCASSLRSTSGITYNEQFFGPGTRLTVL.

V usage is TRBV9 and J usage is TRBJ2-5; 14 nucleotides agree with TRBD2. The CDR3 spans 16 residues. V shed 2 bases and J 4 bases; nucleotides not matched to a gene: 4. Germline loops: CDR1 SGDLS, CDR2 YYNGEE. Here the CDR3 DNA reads TGTGCCAGCAGCGTCGGACTAGCGGGGGGTGGAGAGACCCAGTACTTC. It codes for CASSVGLAGGGETQYF.

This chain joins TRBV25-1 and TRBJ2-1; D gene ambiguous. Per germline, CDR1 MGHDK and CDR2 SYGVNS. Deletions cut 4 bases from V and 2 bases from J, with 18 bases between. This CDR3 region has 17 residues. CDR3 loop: CASSARTVMTTYNEQFF. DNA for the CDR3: TGTGCCAGCAGTGCTCGAACTGTCATGACAACCTACAATGAGCAGTTCTTC.

CDR3 region: CASSVELLAGNTDTQYF. The CDR3 coding sequence is TGTGCCAGCAGCGTAGAACTACTAGCGGGGAACACAGATACGCAGTATTTT. The V gene is TRBV9, the J gene TRBJ2-3, with 10 bases that match TRBD2. The ends lost 0 bases at V and 2 bases at J; junction bases unmatched: 6. Germline V gene sequence: CDR1 SGDLS, CDR2 YYNGEE. The CDR3 is 17 residues long.

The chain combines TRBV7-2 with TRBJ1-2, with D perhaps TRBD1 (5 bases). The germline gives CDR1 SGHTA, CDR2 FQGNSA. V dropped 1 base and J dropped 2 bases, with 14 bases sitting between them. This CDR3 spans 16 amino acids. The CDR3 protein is CASSLVVTRGNYGYTF. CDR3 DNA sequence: TGTGCCAGCAGCTTAGTAGTCACCCGGGGGAACTATGGCTACACCTTC.

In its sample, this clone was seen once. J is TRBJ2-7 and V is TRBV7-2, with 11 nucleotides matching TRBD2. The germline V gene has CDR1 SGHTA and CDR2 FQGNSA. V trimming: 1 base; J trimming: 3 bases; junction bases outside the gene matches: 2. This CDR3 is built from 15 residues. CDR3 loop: CASSLGLAGHYEQYF. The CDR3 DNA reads TGTGCCAGCAGCTTAGGACTAGCGGGACACTACGAGCAGTACTTC.

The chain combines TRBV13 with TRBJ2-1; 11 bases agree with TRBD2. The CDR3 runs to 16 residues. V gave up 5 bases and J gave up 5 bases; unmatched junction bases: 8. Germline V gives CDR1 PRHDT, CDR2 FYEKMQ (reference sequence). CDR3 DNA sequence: TGTGCCAGCAGCCCGAGGGGACTAGCGGTTAACAATGAGCAGTTCTTC. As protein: CASSPRGLAVNNEQFF.

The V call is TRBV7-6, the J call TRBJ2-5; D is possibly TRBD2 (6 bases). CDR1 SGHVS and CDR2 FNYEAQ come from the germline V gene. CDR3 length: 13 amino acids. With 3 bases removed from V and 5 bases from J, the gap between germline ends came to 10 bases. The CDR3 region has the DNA TGTGCCAGCAGCTTCACCGGGAGTGAGACCCAGTACTTC. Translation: CASSFTGSETQYF.

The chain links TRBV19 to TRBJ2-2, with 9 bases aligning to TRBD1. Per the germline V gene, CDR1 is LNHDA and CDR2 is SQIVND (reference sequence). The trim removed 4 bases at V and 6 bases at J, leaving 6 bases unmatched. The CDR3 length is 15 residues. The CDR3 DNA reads TGTGCCAGTAGTAGGGACAGGGCTGCGGCCGGGGAGCTGTTTTTT. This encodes CASSRDRAAAGELFF.